This T cell receptor beta chain was sequenced for a study of CD8+ T cells in alopecia areata. Regarding the study as a whole: On tofacitinib, scalp clonality and expanded CD8+ clones among top 100 fell significantly.

Reverse transcribed after extraction, RNA yielded cDNA as the sequencing template. Assay: immunoSEQ multiplex PCR; the TCRdb copy retains only in-frame clones and omits some. There are approximately 200,000 clones in the sample; 40% to 45% occur only once, and around 3% lies in the top ten. This sample's treatment: oral pan-JAK inhibitor, 5-10 mg twice daily. In the case of this clone: Its antigen is not identified.

The CDR3 runs 16 residues. CDR1 and CDR2 (germline): SGHRS, YFSETQ. The trim removed 0 bases at V and 5 bases at J, leaving 5 bases unmatched. This chain joins TRBV5-1 and TRBJ2-3; 11 nucleotides agree with TRBD2. The sequenced sample was CD4+ T cells sorted from blood, obtained around week 37, from a patient treated with tofacitinib. This receptor was obtained from a human donor with alopecia areata. This chain's CDR3 is CASSLELAGAGDTQYF. For the CDR3, the DNA is TGCGCCAGCAGCTTGGAACTAGCGGGAGCAGGAGATACGCAGTATTTT.